The rows below give T cell receptor beta chains drawn from one sample of a study of cytomegalovirus exposure and HLA in healthy donors. This table comes from immunoSEQ multiplex PCR, and its TCRdb copy is limited to in-frame clones, with some not included. This listing includes approximately 110,000 clones. The source material was PBMCs. The receptors were gathered from a man younger than 45 in good health and CMV-seronegative. Each CDR3 is given with its conserved first and last residue. D genes are given only for firm matches.

DNA: TGTGCCAGCAGCCGTGGAGGGCCTGTAGATACGCAGTATTTT; CDR3: CASSRGGPVDTQYF; J: TRBJ2-3; D: -; V: TRBV9
DNA: TGTGCCAGCAGCTTGGTGGGCGGGGGGGAAAATCAGCCCCAGCATTTT; CDR3: CASSLVGGGENQPQHF; J: TRBJ1-5; D: -; V: TRBV5-5
DNA: TGTGCCAGCAGGAAACAGGGGGCTGGAAACACCATATATTTT; CDR3: CASRKQGAGNTIYF; J: TRBJ1-3; D: TRBD1; V: TRBV2
DNA: TGCGCCAGCAGCGACAAAAGGGGCCTGAGTAACACTGAAGCTTTCTTT; CDR3: CASSDKRGLSNTEAFF; J: TRBJ1-1; D: -; V: TRBV5-1
DNA: TGTGCCAGCAGCGAAGGGACGCAAAGGGGTAGGACCGGGGAGCTGTTTTTT; CDR3: CASSEGTQRGRTGELFF; J: TRBJ2-2; D: -; V: TRBV6-1
DNA: TGTGCCAGCAGTCAGAGCGGGAGAGGGGCCGGGGAGCTGTTTTTT; CDR3: CASSQSGRGAGELFF; J: TRBJ2-2; D: TRBD2; V: TRBV27
DNA: TGTGCCAGCAGCCGGAGACAGGGTTTGCCTAATGAAAAACTGTTTTTT; CDR3: CASSRRQGLPNEKLFF; J: TRBJ1-4; D: TRBD1; V: TRBV5-4
DNA: TGTGCCAGCCGAGAGCCGGGACACAACACCGGGGAGCTGTTTTTT; CDR3: CASREPGHNTGELFF; J: TRBJ2-2; D: -; V: TRBV28
DNA: TGTGCCAGCAGCTTATTGCCAGGGGGCTTCATGTCCGGGGAGCTGTTTTTT; CDR3: CASSLLPGGFMSGELFF; J: TRBJ2-2; D: TRBD1; V: TRBV7-8
DNA: TGTGCCAGTGCTCACCGGGACAGGGGATATAGCAATCAGCCCCAGCATTTT; CDR3: CASAHRDRGYSNQPQHF; J: TRBJ1-5; D: TRBD1; V: TRBV19
DNA: TGCGCCAGCAGCCTCACGCGCGGGGGAAGAGAGACCCAGTACTTC; CDR3: CASSLTRGGRETQYF; J: TRBJ2-5; D: TRBD2; V: TRBV5-1
DNA: TGCGCCAGCAGCTCGACAGGGGGCACTGAAGCTTTCTTT; CDR3: CASSSTGGTEAFF; J: TRBJ1-1; D: TRBD1; V: TRBV5-1
DNA: TGTGCCAGCAGTTCCATCGCCCGGGACAGGGGGGTTCCCTACGAGCAGTACTTC; CDR3: CASSSIARDRGVPYEQYF; J: TRBJ2-7; D: TRBD1; V: TRBV11-2
DNA: TGTGCCAGCAGACCCAGCGGGACCGTTCAAGAGACCCAGTACTTC; CDR3: CASRPSGTVQETQYF; J: TRBJ2-5; D: TRBD2; V: TRBV2
DNA: TGTGCCAGCAGCTTAGTATTAGCAGGGGGCACTGAAGCTTTCTTT; CDR3: CASSLVLAGGTEAFF; J: TRBJ1-1; D: TRBD1; V: TRBV7-9
DNA: TGTGCCAGCAGCCCTCTTAGCACAGATACGCAGTATTTT; CDR3: CASSPLSTDTQYF; J: TRBJ2-3; D: -; V: TRBV11-2
DNA: TGTGCCAGCAGCCCTTGGGCGGGGGGCAATGAGCAGTTCTTC; CDR3: CASSPWAGGNEQFF; J: TRBJ2-1; D: TRBD2; V: TRBV9
DNA: TGTGCCAGCAGCTTCGGGTCGAACACCGGGGAGCTGTTTTTT; CDR3: CASSFGSNTGELFF; J: TRBJ2-2; D: -; V: TRBV11-2
DNA: TGTGCCAGCAGCCAGACACGGAACTATGGCTACACCTTC; CDR3: CASSQTRNYGYTF; J: TRBJ1-2; D: -; V: TRBV7-8
DNA: TGCGCCAGCAGGCGGGACCCACTGAATGAGCAGTTCTTC; CDR3: CASRRDPLNEQFF; J: TRBJ2-1; D: -; V: TRBV4-1
DNA: TGCGCCAGCAGCTCGGACAGGGAGCAGTTCTTC; CDR3: CASSSDREQFF; J: TRBJ2-1; D: TRBD1; V: TRBV4-3
DNA: TGTGCCAGCGAATTAGCGGGTCTGCAGTATTTT; CDR3: CASELAGLQYF; J: TRBJ2-3; D: TRBD2; V: TRBV28
DNA: TGTGCCAGCAGCTTTACCCGGGATTCCTCCTACGAGCAGTACTTC; CDR3: CASSFTRDSSYEQYF; J: TRBJ2-7; D: -; V: TRBV7-9
DNA: TGTGCCAGCCAGGGTGGGGCGAGCAATCAGCCCCAGCATTTT; CDR3: CASQGGASNQPQHF; J: TRBJ1-5; D: -; V: TRBV7-3
DNA: TGCAGCGTCCTCGGGGAGGACTATGGCTACACCTTC; CDR3: CSVLGEDYGYTF; J: TRBJ1-2; D: -; V: TRBV29-1
DNA: TGTGCCAGCAGCTTGGGGCTAGCGGACAATGAGCAGTTCTTC; CDR3: CASSLGLADNEQFF; J: TRBJ2-1; D: TRBD2; V: TRBV5-4
DNA: TGTGCCAGCAGCCCAGGACTAGCGGGAACGAATGAGCAGTTCTTC; CDR3: CASSPGLAGTNEQFF; J: TRBJ2-1; D: TRBD2; V: TRBV7-2
DNA: TGTGCCCCAACAGGGATTCAGCCCCAGCATTTT; CDR3: CAPTGIQPQHF; J: TRBJ1-5; D: -; V: TRBV12-5
DNA: TGCAGCGTTGACGGCAGGTCAGATGAAGGCTCCTACAATGAGCAGTTCTTC; CDR3: CSVDGRSDEGSYNEQFF; J: TRBJ2-1; D: -; V: TRBV29-1
DNA: TGTGCCAGCAGCCCTGTGAACGGACCCCTCCACTTT; CDR3: CASSPVNGPLHF; J: TRBJ1-6; D: -; V: TRBV7-2
DNA: TGCGCCAGCAGCTTGGAGGGGTTGGGAACTGAAGCTTCCTTT; CDR3: CASSLEGLGTEASF; J: TRBJ1-1; D: -; V: TRBV5-1
DNA: TGTGCCAGCAACCATAAAACCGGGACAGGGGACACCGGGGAGCTGTTTTTT; CDR3: CASNHKTGTGDTGELFF; J: TRBJ2-2; D: TRBD1; V: TRBV11-1
DNA: TGTGCCAGCAGTTTGCGGCCCTCCTCCTACGAGCAGTACTTC; CDR3: CASSLRPSSYEQYF; J: TRBJ2-7; D: -; V: TRBV27
DNA: TGTGCCATCAGTGAGGAAGACAGCCAGAGCTCCTACGAGCAGTACTTC; CDR3: CAISEEDSQSSYEQYF; J: TRBJ2-7; D: -; V: TRBV10-3
DNA: TGCGCCAGCAGCCAGGATACAGGGGGCGACGAGCAGTACTTC; CDR3: CASSQDTGGDEQYF; J: TRBJ2-7; D: TRBD1; V: TRBV4-3
DNA: TGTGCCAGTAGTATAACTCGGGTGCGCAACTATGGCTACACCTTC; CDR3: CASSITRVRNYGYTF; J: TRBJ1-2; D: -; V: TRBV19
DNA: TGTGCCAGCAGTGAAACTCACGGCTACGAGCAGTACTTC; CDR3: CASSETHGYEQYF; J: TRBJ2-7; D: -; V: TRBV6-1
DNA: TGTGCCAGCAGCGTCCGGGGAGTGAATGGCTACACCTTC; CDR3: CASSVRGVNGYTF; J: TRBJ1-2; D: -; V: TRBV6-5
DNA: TGTGCCACCAACTCAGGGGTTAACACTGAAGCTTTCTTT; CDR3: CATNSGVNTEAFF; J: TRBJ1-1; D: -; V: TRBV7-9
DNA: TGTGCCAGCAGCCCTTACGGGACTAGCGGGAGAGGGACCGGGGAGCTGTTTTTT; CDR3: CASSPYGTSGRGTGELFF; J: TRBJ2-2; D: TRBD2; V: TRBV7-3
DNA: TGCGCCAGCAGCTTGGTGAACAGAGACTCTGGGGCCAACGTCCTGACTTTC; CDR3: CASSLVNRDSGANVLTF; J: TRBJ2-6; D: -; V: TRBV5-1
DNA: TGTGCCAGCAGCCTCCGCGGAGGTCGGATCGGTGAGCAGTTCTTC; CDR3: CASSLRGGRIGEQFF; J: TRBJ2-1; D: -; V: TRBV27
DNA: TGTGCCAGCAGACGCACACAGGGCGGCCTGATCGACACTGAAGCTTTCTTT; CDR3: CASRRTQGGLIDTEAFF; J: TRBJ1-1; D: -; V: TRBV11-1